The TCR beta chain described here comes from a study of T cells in Graves' hyperthyroidism and ophthalmopathy. This clonotype was detected ten times or more. TCR beta CDR3 sequences were amplified from RNA transcripts. HTBI primers were the set used in a first-round RT-PCR of the TCR CDR3. TCRdb re-analysed the multiplex PCR reads in MiXCR, keeping a single row per CDR3 protein. The data contain about 580,000 distinct CDR3 sequences, 11% to 15% of them singletons. Trimming took off 5 bases at V and 4 bases at J, with 23 bases between the two ends. CDR1 LNHDA and CDR2 SQIVND come from the germline V gene (reference sequence). This CDR3 spans 17 amino acids.

This receptor was obtained from a woman in her 30s with Graves' hyperthyroidism that later progressed to Graves' ophthalmopathy. V is TRBV19 and J is TRBJ1-2, with D perhaps TRBD1 (6 bases). Sequencing was carried out using blood. CDR3 DNA sequence: TGTGCCAGTAGTGCCCAACAGGGTAAAGTCGGGCGCTATGGCTACACCTTC. Protein: CASSAQQGKVGRYGYTF.